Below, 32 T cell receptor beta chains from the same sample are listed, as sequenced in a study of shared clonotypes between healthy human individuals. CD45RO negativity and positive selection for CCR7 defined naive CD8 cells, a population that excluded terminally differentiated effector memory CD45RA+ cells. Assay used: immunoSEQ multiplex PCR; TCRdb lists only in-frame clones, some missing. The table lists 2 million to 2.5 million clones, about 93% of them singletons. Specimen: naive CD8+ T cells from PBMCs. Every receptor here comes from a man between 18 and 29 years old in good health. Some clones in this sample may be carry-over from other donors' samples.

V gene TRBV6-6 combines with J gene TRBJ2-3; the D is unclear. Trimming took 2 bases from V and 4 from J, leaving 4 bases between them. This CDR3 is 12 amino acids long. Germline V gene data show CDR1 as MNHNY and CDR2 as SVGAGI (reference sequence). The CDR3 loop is CASSYPPDTQYF. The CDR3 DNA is TGTGCCAGCAGTTACCCGCCAGATACGCAGTATTTT.

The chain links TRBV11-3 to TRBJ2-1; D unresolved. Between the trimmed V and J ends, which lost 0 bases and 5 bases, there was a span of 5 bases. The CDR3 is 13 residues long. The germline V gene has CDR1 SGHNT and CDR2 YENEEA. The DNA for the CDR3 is TGTGCCAGCAGCTTAGATCGGGACAATGAGCAGTTCTTC. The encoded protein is CASSLDRDNEQFF. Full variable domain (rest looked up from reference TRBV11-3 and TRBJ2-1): EAGVVQSPRYKIIEKKQPVAFWCNPISGHNTLYWYLQNLGQGPELLIRYENEEAVDDSQLPKDRFSAERLKGVDSTLKIQPAELGDSAVYLCASSLDRDNEQFFGPGTRLTVL.

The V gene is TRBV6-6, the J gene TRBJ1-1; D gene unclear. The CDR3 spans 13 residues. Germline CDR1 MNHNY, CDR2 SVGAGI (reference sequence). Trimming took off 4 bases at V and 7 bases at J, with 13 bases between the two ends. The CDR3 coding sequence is TGTGCCAGCAGTTTAGGGTCGTGGGTTGAAGCTTTCTTT. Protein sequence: CASSLGSWVEAFF.

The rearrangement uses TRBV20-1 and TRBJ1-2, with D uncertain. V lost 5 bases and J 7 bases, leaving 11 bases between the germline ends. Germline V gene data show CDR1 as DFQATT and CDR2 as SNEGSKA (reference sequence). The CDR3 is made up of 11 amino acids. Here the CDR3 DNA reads TGCAGTGCTGAGCCAAGGCCTGGCTACACCTTC. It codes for CSAEPRPGYTF.

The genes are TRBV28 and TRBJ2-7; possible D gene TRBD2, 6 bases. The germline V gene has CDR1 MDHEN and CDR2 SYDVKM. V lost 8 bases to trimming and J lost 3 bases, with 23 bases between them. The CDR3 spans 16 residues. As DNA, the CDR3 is TGTGCCAGCCGTCCGCACGTAACGGGGGTTGTCTACGAGCAGTACTTC. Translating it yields CASRPHVTGVVYEQYF.

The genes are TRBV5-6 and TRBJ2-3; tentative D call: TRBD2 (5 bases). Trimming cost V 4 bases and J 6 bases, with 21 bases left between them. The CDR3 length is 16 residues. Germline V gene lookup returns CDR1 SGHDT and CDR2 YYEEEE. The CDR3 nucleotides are TGTGCCAGCAGCCTGGGCACCTCGAACGGGGAGGATACGCAGTATTTT. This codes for CASSLGTSNGEDTQYF.

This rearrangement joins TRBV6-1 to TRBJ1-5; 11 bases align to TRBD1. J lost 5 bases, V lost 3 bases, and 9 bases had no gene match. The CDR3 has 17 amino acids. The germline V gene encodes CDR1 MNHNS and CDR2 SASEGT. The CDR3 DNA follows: TGTGCCAGCAGTGATACCTGGACAGGGGGCATCCATCAGCCCCAGCATTTT. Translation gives CASSDTWTGGIHQPQHF.

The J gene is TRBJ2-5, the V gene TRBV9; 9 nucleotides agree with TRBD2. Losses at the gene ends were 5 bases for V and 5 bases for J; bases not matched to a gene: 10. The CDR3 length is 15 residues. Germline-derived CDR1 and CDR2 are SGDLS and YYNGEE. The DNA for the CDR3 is TGTGCCAGCAGTCCCTTTAGCGGGAGTGGGGAGACCCAGTACTTC. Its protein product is CASSPFSGSGETQYF.

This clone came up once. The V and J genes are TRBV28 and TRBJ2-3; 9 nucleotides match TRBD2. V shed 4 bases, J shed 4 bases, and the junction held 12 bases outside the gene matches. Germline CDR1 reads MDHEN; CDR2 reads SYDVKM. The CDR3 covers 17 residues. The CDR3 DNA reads TGTGCCAGCAGTTCCCCAAACCAAGCGGGGGGACCAGATACGCAGTATTTT. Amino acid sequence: CASSSPNQAGGPDTQYF.

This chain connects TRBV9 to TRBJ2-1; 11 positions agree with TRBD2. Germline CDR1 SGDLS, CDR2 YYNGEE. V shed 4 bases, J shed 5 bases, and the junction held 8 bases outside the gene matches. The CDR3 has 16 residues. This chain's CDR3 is CASSPRTSGLNNEQFF. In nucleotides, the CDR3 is TGTGCCAGCAGCCCCCGGACTAGCGGGCTAAACAATGAGCAGTTCTTC.

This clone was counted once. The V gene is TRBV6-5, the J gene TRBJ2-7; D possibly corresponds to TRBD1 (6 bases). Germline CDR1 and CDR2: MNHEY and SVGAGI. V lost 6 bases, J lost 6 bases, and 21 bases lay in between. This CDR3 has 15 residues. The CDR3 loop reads CASSPRDRLLREQYF. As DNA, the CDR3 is TGTGCCAGCAGCCCCCGTGACAGGTTGCTCCGCGAGCAGTACTTC.

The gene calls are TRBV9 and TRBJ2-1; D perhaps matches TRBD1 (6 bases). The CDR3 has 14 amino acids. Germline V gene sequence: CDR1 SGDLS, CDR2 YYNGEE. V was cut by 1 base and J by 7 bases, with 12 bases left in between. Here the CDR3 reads CASSVSVQGNEQFF. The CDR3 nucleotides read TGTGCCAGCAGCGTAAGTGTGCAGGGGAATGAGCAGTTCTTC. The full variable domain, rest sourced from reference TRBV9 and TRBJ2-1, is DSGVTQTPKHLITATGQRVTLRCSPRSGDLSVYWYQQSLDQGLQFLIQYYNGEERAKGNILERFSAQQFPDLHSELNLSSLELGDSALYFCASSVSVQGNEQFFGPGTRLTVL.

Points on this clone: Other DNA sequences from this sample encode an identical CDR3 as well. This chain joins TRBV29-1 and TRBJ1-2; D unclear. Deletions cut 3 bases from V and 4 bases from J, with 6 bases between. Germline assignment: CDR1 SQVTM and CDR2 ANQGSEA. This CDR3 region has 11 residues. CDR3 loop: CSVDGFYGYTF. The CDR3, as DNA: TGCAGCGTTGACGGCTTCTATGGCTACACCTTC.

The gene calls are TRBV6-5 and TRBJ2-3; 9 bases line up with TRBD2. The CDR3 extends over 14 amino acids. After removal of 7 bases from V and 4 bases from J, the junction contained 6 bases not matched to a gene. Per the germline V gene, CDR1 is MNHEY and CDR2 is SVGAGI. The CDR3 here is CASNLGTSPDTQYF. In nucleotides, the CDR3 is TGTGCCAGCAATCTAGGGACTAGCCCAGATACGCAGTATTTT.

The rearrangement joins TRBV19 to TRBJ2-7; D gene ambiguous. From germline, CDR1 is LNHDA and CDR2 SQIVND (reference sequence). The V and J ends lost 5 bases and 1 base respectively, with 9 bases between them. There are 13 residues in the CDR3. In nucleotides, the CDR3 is TGTGCCAGTAGTCCGCGGAGATCCTACGAGCAGTACTTC. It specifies CASSPRRSYEQYF.

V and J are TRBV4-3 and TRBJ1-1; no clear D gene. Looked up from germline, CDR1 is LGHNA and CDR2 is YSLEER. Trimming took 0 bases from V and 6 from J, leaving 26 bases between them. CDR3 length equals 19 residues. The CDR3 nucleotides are TGCGCCAGCAGCCAAGATATTCCTAAGAGGGCAGCATCTTGGTCTGAAGCTTTCTTT. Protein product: CASSQDIPKRAASWSEAFF.

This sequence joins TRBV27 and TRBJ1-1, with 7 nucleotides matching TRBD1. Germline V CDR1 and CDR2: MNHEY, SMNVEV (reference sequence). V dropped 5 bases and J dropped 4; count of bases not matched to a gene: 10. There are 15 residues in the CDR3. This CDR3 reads CASSPKTGRGTEAFF. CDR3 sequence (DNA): TGTGCCAGCAGTCCGAAGACAGGGCGCGGCACTGAAGCTTTCTTT.

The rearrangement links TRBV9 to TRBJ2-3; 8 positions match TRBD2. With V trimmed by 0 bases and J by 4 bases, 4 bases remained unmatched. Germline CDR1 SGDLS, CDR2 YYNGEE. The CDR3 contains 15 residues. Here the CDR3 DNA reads TGTGCCAGCAGCGTAGAGTGGACTAGCTCAGATACGCAGTATTTT. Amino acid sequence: CASSVEWTSSDTQYF.

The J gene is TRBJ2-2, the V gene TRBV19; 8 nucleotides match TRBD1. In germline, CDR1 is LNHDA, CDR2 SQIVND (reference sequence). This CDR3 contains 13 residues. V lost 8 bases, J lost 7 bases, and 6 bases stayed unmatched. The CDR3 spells CASRDRGSGELFF. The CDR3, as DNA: TGTGCCAGTCGAGACAGGGGCAGCGGGGAGCTGTTTTTT.

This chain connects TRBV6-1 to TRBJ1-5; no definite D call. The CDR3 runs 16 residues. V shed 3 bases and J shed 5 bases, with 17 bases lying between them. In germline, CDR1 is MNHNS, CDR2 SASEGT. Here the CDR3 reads CASSDRTEKLDQPQHF. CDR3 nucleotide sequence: TGTGCCAGCAGTGATAGGACCGAAAAACTAGATCAGCCCCAGCATTTT.

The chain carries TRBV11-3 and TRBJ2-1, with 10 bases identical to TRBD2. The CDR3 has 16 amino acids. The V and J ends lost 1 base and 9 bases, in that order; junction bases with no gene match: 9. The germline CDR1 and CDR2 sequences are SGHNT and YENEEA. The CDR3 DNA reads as TGTGCCAGCAGCTTAGTCGGTAGCGGGAGGTTGAGTGAGCAGTTCTTC. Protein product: CASSLVGSGRLSEQFF.

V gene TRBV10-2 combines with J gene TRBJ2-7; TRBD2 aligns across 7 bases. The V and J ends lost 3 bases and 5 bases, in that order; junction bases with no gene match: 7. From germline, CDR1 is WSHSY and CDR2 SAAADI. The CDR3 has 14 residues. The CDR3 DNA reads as TGCGCCAGCAGTGATAGGCGGGAGCAAAACGAGCAGTACTTC. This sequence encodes CASSDRREQNEQYF.

The CDR3 DNA reads as TGTGCCTCAATAGGCGGAGATTACACAGATACGCAGTATTTT. It is translated as CASIGGDYTDTQYF. The J gene is TRBJ2-3, the V gene TRBV28; D remains ambiguous. Germline CDR1 MDHEN, CDR2 SYDVKM. CDR3 length equals 14 residues. The V end lost 11 bases, the J end lost 2 bases, and 17 bases lay between the germline ends.

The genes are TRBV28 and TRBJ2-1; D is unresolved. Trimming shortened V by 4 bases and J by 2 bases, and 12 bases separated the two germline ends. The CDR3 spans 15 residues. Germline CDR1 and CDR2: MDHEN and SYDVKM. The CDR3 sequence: CASSSGGVPYNEQFF. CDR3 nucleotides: TGTGCCAGCAGTTCAGGCGGTGTTCCCTACAATGAGCAGTTCTTC.

The chain's CDR3 is CASSRKSRWDTQYF. In nucleotides, the CDR3 is TGTGCCAGTAGTCGAAAATCTCGGTGGGATACGCAGTATTTT. V and J are TRBV19 and TRBJ2-3; no clear D gene. CDR3 length: 14 residues. The germline CDR1 and CDR2 sequences are LNHDA and SQIVND (reference sequence). Trimming left V 5 bases short and J 6 bases short, with 15 bases between.

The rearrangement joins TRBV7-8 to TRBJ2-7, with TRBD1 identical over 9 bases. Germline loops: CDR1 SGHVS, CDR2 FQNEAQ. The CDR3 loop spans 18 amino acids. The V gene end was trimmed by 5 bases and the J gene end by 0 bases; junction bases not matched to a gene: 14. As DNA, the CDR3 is TGTGCCAGCAGCACCACCGGGACAGGGTCCAAACTCTCCTACGAGCAGTACTTC. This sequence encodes CASSTTGTGSKLSYEQYF.

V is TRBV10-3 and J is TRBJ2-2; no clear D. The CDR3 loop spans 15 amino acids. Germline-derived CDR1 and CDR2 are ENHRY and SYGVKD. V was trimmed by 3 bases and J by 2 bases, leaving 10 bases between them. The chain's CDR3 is CAISEQEANTGELFF. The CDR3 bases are TGTGCCATCAGTGAACAAGAGGCAAACACCGGGGAGCTGTTTTTT.

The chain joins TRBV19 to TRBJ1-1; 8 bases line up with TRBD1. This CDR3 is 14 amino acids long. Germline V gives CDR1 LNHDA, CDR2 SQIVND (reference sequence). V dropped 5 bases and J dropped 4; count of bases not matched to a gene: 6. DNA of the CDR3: TGTGCCAGTAGTTCGCGGACAGGGAGCACTGAAGCTTTCTTT. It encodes CASSSRTGSTEAFF.

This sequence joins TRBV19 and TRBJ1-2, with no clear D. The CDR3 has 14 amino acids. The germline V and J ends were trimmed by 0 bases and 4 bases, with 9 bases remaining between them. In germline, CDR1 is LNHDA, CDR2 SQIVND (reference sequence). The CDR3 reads CASSIDPTAYGYTF. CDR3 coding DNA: TGTGCCAGTAGTATAGATCCCACAGCCTATGGCTACACCTTC.

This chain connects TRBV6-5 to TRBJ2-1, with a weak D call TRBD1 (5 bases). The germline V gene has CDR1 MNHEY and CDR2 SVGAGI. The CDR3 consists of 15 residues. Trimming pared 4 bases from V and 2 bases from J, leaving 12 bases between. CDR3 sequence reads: CASSLTGLPYNEQFF. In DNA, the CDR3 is TGTGCCAGCAGTTTAACAGGTTTACCCTACAATGAGCAGTTCTTC.

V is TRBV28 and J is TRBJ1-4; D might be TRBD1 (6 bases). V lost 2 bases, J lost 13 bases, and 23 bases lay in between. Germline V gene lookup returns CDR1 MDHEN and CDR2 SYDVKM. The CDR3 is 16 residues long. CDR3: CASSLVLGGRGDGLFF. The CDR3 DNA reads TGTGCCAGCAGTTTAGTTTTGGGGGGCAGGGGTGATGGACTGTTTTTT.

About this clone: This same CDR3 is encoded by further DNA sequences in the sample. Written as DNA, the CDR3 is TGTGCCAGCAGCTTGGGCGGGACCCAGTACTTC. This gives the protein CASSLGGTQYF. V and J are TRBV5-6 and TRBJ2-5; no definite D call. Germline CDR1 is SGHDT and CDR2 is YYEEEE. This CDR3 comprises 11 residues. Trimming shortened V by 0 bases and J by 7 bases, and 4 bases separated the two germline ends.